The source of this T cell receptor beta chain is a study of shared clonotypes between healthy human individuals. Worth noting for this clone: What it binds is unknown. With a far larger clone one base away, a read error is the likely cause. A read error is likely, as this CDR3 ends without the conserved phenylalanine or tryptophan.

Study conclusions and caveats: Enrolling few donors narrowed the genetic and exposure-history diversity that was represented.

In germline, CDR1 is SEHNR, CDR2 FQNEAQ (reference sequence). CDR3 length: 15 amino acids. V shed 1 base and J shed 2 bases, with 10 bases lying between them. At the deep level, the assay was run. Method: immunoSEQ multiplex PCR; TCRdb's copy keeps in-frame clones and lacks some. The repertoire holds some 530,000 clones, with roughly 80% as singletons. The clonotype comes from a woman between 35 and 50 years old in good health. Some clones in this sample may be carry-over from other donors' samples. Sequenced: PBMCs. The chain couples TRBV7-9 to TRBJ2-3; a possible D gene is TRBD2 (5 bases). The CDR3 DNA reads TGTGCCAGCAGCTTAGGGGTAGCGCACACAGATACGCAGTATTCT. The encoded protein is CASSLGVAHTDTQYS.